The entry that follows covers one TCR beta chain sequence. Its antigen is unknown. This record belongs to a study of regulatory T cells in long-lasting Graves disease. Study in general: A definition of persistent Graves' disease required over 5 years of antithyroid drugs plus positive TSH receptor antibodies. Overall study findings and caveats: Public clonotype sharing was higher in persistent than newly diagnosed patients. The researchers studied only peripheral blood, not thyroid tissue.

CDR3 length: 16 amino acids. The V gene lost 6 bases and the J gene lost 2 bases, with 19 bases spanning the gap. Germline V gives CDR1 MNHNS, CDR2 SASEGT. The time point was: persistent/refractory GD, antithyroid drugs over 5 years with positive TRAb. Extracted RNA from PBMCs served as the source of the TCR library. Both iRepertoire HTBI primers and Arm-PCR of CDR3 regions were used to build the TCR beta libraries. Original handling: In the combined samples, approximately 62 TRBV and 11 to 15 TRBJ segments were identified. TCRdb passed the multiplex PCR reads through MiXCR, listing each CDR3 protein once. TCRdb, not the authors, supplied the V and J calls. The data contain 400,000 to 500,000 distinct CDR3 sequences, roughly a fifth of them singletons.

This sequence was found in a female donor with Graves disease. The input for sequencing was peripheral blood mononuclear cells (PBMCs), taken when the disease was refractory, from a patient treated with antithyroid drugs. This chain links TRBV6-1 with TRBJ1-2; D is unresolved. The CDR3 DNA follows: TGTGCCAGCAGCCCTACCCTCGACACGGGGAACTATGGCTACACCTTC. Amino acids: CASSPTLDTGNYGYTF.